Given below is one T cell receptor beta chain in context. Its target is unknown. The data are from a study of shared clonotypes between healthy human individuals. Overall study results and limits: The authors sampled blood alone, and tissue repertoires likely differ. The generation probabilities recorded for non-shared clonotypes fell below those of clonotypes shared by all four donors.

Sequencing used immunoSEQ multiplex PCR; TCRdb keeps in-frame clones, though not all of them. The sample lists 2 million to 2.5 million clones; less than 95% were seen once. Every one of the donors was a Caucasian adult that lived in Nashville, Tennessee. Trimming left V 5 bases short and J 8 bases short, with 13 bases between. Looked up from germline, CDR1 is SGHTA and CDR2 is FQGNSA. The CDR3 covers 13 residues. The clonotype comes from a man younger than 35 in good health. Some clones in this sample may be carry-over from other donors' samples. Sequencing input: naive CD4+ T cells from PBMCs. Subset: CD45RA+ positively selected. The chain combines TRBV7-2 with TRBJ2-4; D tentatively fits TRBD1 or TRBD2 (6 bases each). CDR3 loop: CASSHEEGDIQYF. CDR3 bases: TGTGCCAGCAGCCACGAGGAGGGGGACATTCAGTACTTC.